Below, 21 T cell receptor beta chains from the same sample are listed, as sequenced in a study of T cell responses to AZD1222 COVID-19 vaccine. TCRdb's copy holds only in-frame clones and misses some; the assay was immunoSEQ multiplex PCR. The repertoire includes about 88,000 clones, approximately 88% of them detected once, and about 3.9% sits in the top ten. The sequencing here drew on peripheral blood, taken on day 0 of AZD1222 vaccination. The receptors were gathered from an adult in good health.

This clone was counted a few times. The CDR3 spells CATSDSMVGNTGELFF. The CDR3 bases are TGTGCCACCAGTGATTCCATGGTGGGGAACACCGGGGAGCTGTTTTTT. This chain uses TRBV24-1 with TRBJ2-2; unclear D gene. This CDR3 is 16 amino acids long. V lost 2 bases and J lost 1, with 10 bases in between. Per the germline V gene, CDR1 is KGHDR and CDR2 is SFDVKD.

This clone occurred once. The chain employs TRBV7-2 and TRBJ1-5; a weak D match, TRBD1 (6 bases). The V and J ends lost 4 bases and 7 bases respectively, with 11 bases between them. Germline V gives CDR1 SGHTA, CDR2 FQGNSA. The CDR3 length is 13 residues. In nucleotides, the CDR3 is TGTGCCAGCAGCTATAGGGGGGCCCAGCCCCAGCATTTT. Translated: CASSYRGAQPQHF.

The CDR3 bases are TGCGCCAGCAGCCCTATCACAGGGTCAGGAAACACCATATATTTT. Protein product: CASSPITGSGNTIYF. This chain uses TRBV4-1 with TRBJ1-3; tentatively, D is TRBD1 (6 bases). CDR3 size: 15 residues. Germline CDR1 and CDR2: MGHRA and YSYEKL. V dropped 4 bases and J dropped 4 bases, with 14 bases sitting between them.

The chain links TRBV5-1 to TRBJ1-2, with 9 bases matching TRBD1. The CDR3 consists of 15 residues. Trimming removed 1 base from V and 5 bases from J; junction bases left unmatched: 6. Germline assignment: CDR1 SGHRS and CDR2 YFSETQ. CDR3 coding DNA: TGCGCCAGCAGCTTGCCCACAGGGGGCGGATATGGCTACACCTTC. Translated: CASSLPTGGGYGYTF.

This clone was seen once. The chain carries TRBV11-2 and TRBJ1-1; D is perhaps TRBD1 (6 bases). CDR1 and CDR2 (germline): SGHAT, FQNNGV. The V end was cut by 1 base, the J end by 1 base, with 10 bases between. The CDR3 runs to 15 residues. For the CDR3, the DNA is TGTGCCAGCAGCTTAGGCGGGGGGCAGAACACTGAAGCTTTCTTT. As protein: CASSLGGGQNTEAFF. Full variable domain (rest looked up from reference TRBV11-2 and TRBJ1-1): EAGVAQSPRYKIIEKRQSVAFWCNPISGHATLYWYQQILGQGPKLLIQFQNNGVVDDSQLPKDRFSAERLKGVDSTLKIQPAKLEDSAVYLCASSLGGGQNTEAFFGQGTRLTVV.

This clone was found once. The V gene is TRBV27, the J gene TRBJ2-1; no clear D gene. Germline V gene sequence: CDR1 MNHEY, CDR2 SMNVEV (reference sequence). The ends were cut back, 3 bases at V and 6 bases at J, with 18 bases in the middle. This CDR3 has 16 residues. CDR3 in amino acids: CASSFSVDQKGNEQFF. The CDR3 coding sequence is TGTGCCAGCAGTTTTTCTGTAGATCAAAAGGGCAATGAGCAGTTCTTC.

The chain has TRBV20-1 and TRBJ1-5, with D maybe TRBD1 (5 bases). There are 12 residues in the CDR3. The germline V gene encodes CDR1 DFQATT and CDR2 SNEGSKA (reference sequence). Between the trimmed V and J ends, which lost 3 bases and 6 bases, there was a span of 9 bases. The CDR3, as DNA: TGCAGTGCTAGTCGGGGGACTCAGCCCCAGCATTTT. It translates to CSASRGTQPQHF.

This clone turned up a few times. The CDR3 region is CATSKTSGGSYNEQFF. CDR3 bases: TGTGCCACCAGCAAAACTAGCGGGGGGTCCTACAATGAGCAGTTCTTC. V and J are TRBV15 and TRBJ2-1, with 12 positions matching TRBD2. The CDR3 length is 16 residues. V gave up 4 bases and J gave up 1 base; unmatched junction bases: 2. CDR1 and CDR2 (germline): LNHNV, YYDKDF (reference sequence).

In the case of this clone: Other nucleotide sequences in the sample specify the same CDR3. The chain employs TRBV19 and TRBJ2-1; D unclear. Per germline, CDR1 LNHDA and CDR2 SQIVND (reference sequence). The V gene lost 5 bases and the J gene lost 0 bases, with 8 bases spanning the gap. CDR3 length: 14 residues. CDR3 amino acids: CASSPDSSYNEQFF. CDR3 in DNA: TGTGCCAGTAGTCCGGATAGCTCCTACAATGAGCAGTTCTTC.

This chain connects TRBV11-2 to TRBJ1-2, with D unresolved. Germline V lookup: CDR1 SGHAT, CDR2 FQNNGV. V was cut by 0 bases and J by 8 bases, with 13 bases left in between. This CDR3 is built from 14 residues. CDR3 sequence: CASSLDGSSSGYTF. In DNA, the CDR3 is TGTGCCAGCAGCTTAGATGGGAGCTCGTCAGGCTACACCTTC.

The rearrangement joins TRBV4-2 to TRBJ2-1; D is perhaps TRBD1 (6 bases). The CDR3 loop spans 12 amino acids. Trimming took 5 bases from V and 7 from J, leaving 9 bases between them. Germline loops: CDR1 LGHNA, CDR2 YNFKEQ. The CDR3 loop reads CASSFTGNEQFF. CDR3 DNA: TGTGCCAGCAGCTTCACAGGGAATGAGCAGTTCTTC.

The chain couples TRBV4-1 to TRBJ1-1; 7 bases map to TRBD1. Germline trimming cut 0 bases from V and 3 bases from J; bases unmatched to any gene: 4. Germline loops: CDR1 MGHRA, CDR2 YSYEKL. There are 15 residues in the CDR3. The chain's CDR3 is CASSQEVTGDTEAFF. The DNA for the CDR3 is TGCGCCAGCAGCCAAGAGGTCACAGGGGACACTGAAGCTTTCTTT.

The gene calls are TRBV7-9 and TRBJ1-5; TRBD1 is a possible D gene (5 bases). This CDR3 is 13 amino acids long. The ends were cut back, 5 bases at V and 6 bases at J, with 11 bases in the middle. The V gene's germline CDR1 is SEHNR and CDR2 FQNEAQ (reference sequence). In nucleotides, the CDR3 is TGTGCCAGCAGCCCGGGGGTCGGTCAGCCCCAGCATTTT. Encoded protein: CASSPGVGQPQHF.

The chain is built from TRBV2 and TRBJ1-2; D call uncertain. The V gene's germline CDR1 is SNHLY and CDR2 FYNNEI. V was pared by 3 bases and J by 8 bases, with 10 bases between. CDR3 length: 12 residues. CDR3 DNA: TGTGCCAGCAGTGAGGCCACTATGGGCTACACCTTC. Translating it yields CASSEATMGYTF.

This clone has a single count. This chain connects TRBV2 to TRBJ1-5; 7 nucleotides align to TRBD1. The V and J ends lost 8 bases and 4 bases, in that order; junction bases with no gene match: 5. The CDR3 is 13 amino acids. Germline CDR1 and CDR2: SNHLY and FYNNEI. CDR3 in amino acids: CASRDSLNQPQHF. The CDR3 coding sequence is TGTGCCAGCCGGGACAGCCTAAATCAGCCCCAGCATTTT.

The chain combines TRBV7-2 with TRBJ2-7; D is unclear. Germline loops: CDR1 SGHTA, CDR2 FQGNSA. This CDR3 spans 15 amino acids. V gave up 0 bases and J gave up 2 bases, with 11 bases separating them. CDR3 coding DNA: TGTGCCAGCAGCTTAGCGCTTACGGCAACCTACGAGCAGTACTTC. This gives the protein CASSLALTATYEQYF.

CDR3 coding DNA: TGCGCCAGCAGCCAGGGAATCACAGGGGGCCGGGGCTACACCTTC. This encodes CASSQGITGGRGYTF. The rearrangement joins TRBV4-3 to TRBJ1-2; 9 bases line up with TRBD1. Unmatched junction bases numbered 10, after V lost 3 bases and J lost 8 bases. The CDR3 totals 15 residues. The V gene's germline CDR1 is LGHNA and CDR2 YSLEER.

V is TRBV19 and J is TRBJ1-4; D unclear. Germline CDR1 LNHDA, CDR2 SQIVND (reference sequence). CDR3 size: 15 residues. Between the trimmed V and J ends, which lost 3 bases and 7 bases, there was a span of 15 bases. The CDR3: CASSIQSGGSEKLFF. As DNA, the CDR3 is TGTGCCAGTAGTATCCAGTCGGGTGGTAGTGAAAAACTGTTTTTT.

This clone showed up just once. The chain combines TRBV7-8 with TRBJ1-4; D uncertain. Deletions cut 4 bases from V and 7 bases from J, with 13 bases between. Germline CDR1 and CDR2: SGHVS and FQNEAQ. This CDR3 spans 14 amino acids. This CDR3 reads CASSSSSAGEKLFF. CDR3 sequence (DNA): TGTGCCAGCAGCTCGAGCTCAGCCGGTGAAAAACTGTTTTTT.

This clone appeared a few times. This sample includes further DNA sequences coding for the same CDR3. The CDR3 DNA sequence: TGTGCCAGCAGCCAAGGGACTAACTATGGCTACACCTTC. Protein product: CASSQGTNYGYTF. The genes are TRBV14 and TRBJ1-2, with unresolved D. V lost 1 base to trimming and J lost 0 bases, with 3 bases between them. Germline V lookup: CDR1 SGHDN, CDR2 FVKESK. This CDR3 is built from 13 residues.

This chain joins TRBV5-1 and TRBJ2-5; D is perhaps TRBD1 or TRBD2 (5 bases each). Germline CDR1 and CDR2: SGHRS and YFSETQ. This CDR3 region has 14 residues. The V end was cut by 4 bases, the J end by 5 bases, with 15 bases between. CDR3 bases: TGCGCCAGCAGCCGGGGCGAGGTTACGGAGACCCAGTACTTC. Its protein is CASSRGEVTETQYF.